Sequencing of this T cell receptor beta chain was carried out in a study of T cell responses to AZD1222 COVID-19 vaccine. Background on the study: Combined were second doses at about 4 or about 12 weeks. Study results and caveats: Receipt of two AZD1222 doses was followed by a rise in Spike-specific TCR breadth and depth. Along spike, vaccine-associated CD4 TCRs were found throughout, with dominance at 160-218 and 743-854.

This CDR3 contains 15 residues. Per the germline V gene, CDR1 is SGDLS and CDR2 is YYNGEE. V dropped 3 bases and J dropped 4; count of bases not matched to a gene: 4. Clones were sequenced by immunoSEQ multiplex PCR, and TCRdb holds only the in-frame ones, with some missing. Counted here are tens of thousands of clones, approximately 91% occurring once; the ten biggest clones make up roughly 5.2%. Details on this clone: The antigen is not known.

The specimen was peripheral blood, collected on day 0 of AZD1222 vaccination. The V gene is TRBV9, the J gene TRBJ2-1, with TRBD2 identical over 10 bases. This TCR was sampled from an adult in good health. The CDR3 protein is CASSGLAGTYNEQFF. CDR3 DNA sequence: TGTGCCAGCAGCGGACTAGCGGGCACGTACAATGAGCAGTTCTTC.